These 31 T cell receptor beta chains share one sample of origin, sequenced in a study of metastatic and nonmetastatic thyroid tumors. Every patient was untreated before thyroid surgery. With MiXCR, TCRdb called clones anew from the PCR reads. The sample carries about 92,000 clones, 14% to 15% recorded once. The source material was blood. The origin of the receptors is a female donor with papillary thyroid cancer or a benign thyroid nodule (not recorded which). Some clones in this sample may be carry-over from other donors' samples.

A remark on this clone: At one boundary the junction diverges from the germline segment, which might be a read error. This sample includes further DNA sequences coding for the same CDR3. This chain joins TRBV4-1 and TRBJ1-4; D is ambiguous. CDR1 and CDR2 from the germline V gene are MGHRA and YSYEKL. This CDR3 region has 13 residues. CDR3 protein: CASSQTLREKLFF. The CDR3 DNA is TGCGCCAGCAGCCAAACCCTGAGGGAAAAACTATTTTTT.

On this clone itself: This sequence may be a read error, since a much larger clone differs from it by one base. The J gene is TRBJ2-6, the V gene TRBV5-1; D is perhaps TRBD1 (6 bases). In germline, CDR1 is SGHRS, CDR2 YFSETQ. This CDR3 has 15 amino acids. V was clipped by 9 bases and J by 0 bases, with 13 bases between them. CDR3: CAILDSLSGANVLTF. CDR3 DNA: TGCGCCATTTTGGACAGTCTCTCTGGGGCCAACGTCCTGACTTTC.

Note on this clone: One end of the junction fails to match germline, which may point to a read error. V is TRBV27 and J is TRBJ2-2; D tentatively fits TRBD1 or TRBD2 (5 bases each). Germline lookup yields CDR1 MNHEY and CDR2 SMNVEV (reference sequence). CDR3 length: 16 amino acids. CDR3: CASSLKQVANTGDLFF. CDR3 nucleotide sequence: TGTGCCAGCAGTTTAAAACAGGTGGCCAACACCGGGGATCTGTTTTTT.

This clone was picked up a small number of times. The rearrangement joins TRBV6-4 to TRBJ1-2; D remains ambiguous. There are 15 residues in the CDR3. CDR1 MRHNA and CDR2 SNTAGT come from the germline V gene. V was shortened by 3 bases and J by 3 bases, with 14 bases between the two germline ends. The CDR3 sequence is CASSEQTGSYYGYTF. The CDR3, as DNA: TGTGCCAGCAGTGAACAAACCGGATCCTACTATGGCTACACCTTC.

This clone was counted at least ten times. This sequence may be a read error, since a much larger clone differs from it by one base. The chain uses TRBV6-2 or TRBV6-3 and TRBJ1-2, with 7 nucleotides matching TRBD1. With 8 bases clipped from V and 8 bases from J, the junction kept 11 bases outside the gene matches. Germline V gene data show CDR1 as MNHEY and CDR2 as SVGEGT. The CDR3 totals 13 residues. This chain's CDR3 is CASLETGREGYTF. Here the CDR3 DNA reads TGTGCCAGCCTAGAGACAGGGCGAGAAGGCTACACCTTC.

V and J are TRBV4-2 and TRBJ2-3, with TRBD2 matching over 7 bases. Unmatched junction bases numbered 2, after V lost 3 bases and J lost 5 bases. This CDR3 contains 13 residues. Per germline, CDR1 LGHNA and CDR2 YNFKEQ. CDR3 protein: CASSQGGVDTQYF. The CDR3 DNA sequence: TGTGCCAGCAGCCAGGGGGGGGTAGATACGCAGTATTTT.

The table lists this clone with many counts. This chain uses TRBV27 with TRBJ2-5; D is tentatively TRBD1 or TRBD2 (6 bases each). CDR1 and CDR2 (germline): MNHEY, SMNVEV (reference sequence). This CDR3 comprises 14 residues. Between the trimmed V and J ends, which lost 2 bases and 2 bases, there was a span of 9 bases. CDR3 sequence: CASSLGGQQETQYF. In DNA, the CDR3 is TGTGCCAGCAGTTTAGGGGGGCAACAAGAGACCCAGTACTTC.

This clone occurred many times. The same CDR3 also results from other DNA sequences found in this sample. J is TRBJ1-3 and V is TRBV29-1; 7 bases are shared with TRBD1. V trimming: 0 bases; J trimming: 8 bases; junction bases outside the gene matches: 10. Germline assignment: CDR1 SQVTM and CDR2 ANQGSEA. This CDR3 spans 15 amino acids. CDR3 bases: TGCAGCGTTGAAGATCTCAGGGGGATAGGGGACACCATATATTTT. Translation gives CSVEDLRGIGDTIYF.

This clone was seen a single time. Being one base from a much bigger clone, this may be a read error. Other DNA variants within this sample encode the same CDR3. The chain's CDR3 is CASSQDGGQGEQFF. DNA of the CDR3: TGCGCCAGCAGCCAGGATGGGGGGCAGGGTGAGCAGTTCTTC. The rearrangement uses TRBV4-1 and TRBJ2-1; D may be TRBD1 or TRBD2 (6 bases each). Germline V gene sequence: CDR1 MGHRA, CDR2 YSYEKL. Trimming shortened V by 3 bases and J by 9 bases, and 15 bases separated the two germline ends. This CDR3 contains 14 residues.

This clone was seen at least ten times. The CDR3, as DNA: TGTGCCAGCAGCATCCCCAAGGGGGCAAGGGACTATGGCTACACCTTC. Translated, it gives CASSIPKGARDYGYTF. This rearrangement joins TRBV28 to TRBJ1-2; TRBD1 aligns across 7 bases. There are 16 residues in the CDR3. V was pared by 6 bases and J by 3 bases, with 13 bases of the junction left unmatched. Germline assignment: CDR1 MDHEN and CDR2 SYDVKM.

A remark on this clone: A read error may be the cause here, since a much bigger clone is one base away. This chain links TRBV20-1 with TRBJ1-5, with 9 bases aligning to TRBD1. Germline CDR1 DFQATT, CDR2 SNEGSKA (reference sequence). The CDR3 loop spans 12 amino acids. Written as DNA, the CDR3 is TGCAGCGGAGGACAGGGGAGTAAGCCCCAGCATTTT. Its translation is CSGGQGSKPQHF.

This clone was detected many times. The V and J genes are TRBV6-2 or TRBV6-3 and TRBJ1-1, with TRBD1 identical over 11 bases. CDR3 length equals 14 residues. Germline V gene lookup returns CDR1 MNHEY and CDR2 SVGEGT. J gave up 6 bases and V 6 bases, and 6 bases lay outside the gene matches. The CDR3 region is CASSLRDRGAEAFF. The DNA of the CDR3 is TGTGCCAGCAGCCTCCGGGACAGGGGGGCTGAAGCTTTCTTT.

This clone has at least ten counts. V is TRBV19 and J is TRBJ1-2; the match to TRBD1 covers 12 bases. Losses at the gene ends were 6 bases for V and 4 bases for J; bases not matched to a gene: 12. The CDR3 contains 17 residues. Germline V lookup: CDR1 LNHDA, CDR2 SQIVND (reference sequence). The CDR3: CASSPYGTGGEVYGYTF. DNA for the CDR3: TGTGCCAGTAGCCCTTACGGGACAGGGGGCGAGGTCTATGGCTACACCTTC.

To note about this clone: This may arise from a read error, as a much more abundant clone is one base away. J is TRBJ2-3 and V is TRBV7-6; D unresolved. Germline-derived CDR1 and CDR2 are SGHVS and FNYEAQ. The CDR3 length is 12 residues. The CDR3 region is CANSLKKDTQYF. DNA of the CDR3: TGTGCCAACAGCTTAAAGAAAGATACGCAGTATTTT.

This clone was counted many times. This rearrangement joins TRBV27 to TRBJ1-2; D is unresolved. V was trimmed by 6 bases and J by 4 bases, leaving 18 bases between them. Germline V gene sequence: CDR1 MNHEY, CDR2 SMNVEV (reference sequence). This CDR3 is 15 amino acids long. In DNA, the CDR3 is TGTGCCAGCAGCCCTACCCCGCCGGCAGTCTATGGCTACACCTTC. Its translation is CASSPTPPAVYGYTF.

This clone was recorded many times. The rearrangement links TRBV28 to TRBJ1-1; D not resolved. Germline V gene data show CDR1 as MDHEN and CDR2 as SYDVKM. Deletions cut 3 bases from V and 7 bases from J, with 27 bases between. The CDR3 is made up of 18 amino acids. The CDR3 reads CASSFGSDTTRPTIEAFF. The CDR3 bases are TGTGCCAGCAGTTTTGGGAGTGACACCACCCGACCAACAATTGAAGCTTTCTTT.

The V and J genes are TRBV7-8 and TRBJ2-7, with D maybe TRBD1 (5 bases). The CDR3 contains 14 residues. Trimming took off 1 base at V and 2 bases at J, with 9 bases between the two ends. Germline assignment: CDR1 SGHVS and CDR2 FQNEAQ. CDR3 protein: CASSLVGQAYEQYF. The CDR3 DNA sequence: TGTGCCAGCAGCTTAGTGGGGCAGGCCTACGAGCAGTACTTC.

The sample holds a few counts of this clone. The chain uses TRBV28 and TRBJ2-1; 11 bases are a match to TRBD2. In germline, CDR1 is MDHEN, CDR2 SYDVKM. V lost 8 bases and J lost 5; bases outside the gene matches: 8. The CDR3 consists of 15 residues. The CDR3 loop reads CASAKLAGANNEQFF. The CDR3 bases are TGTGCCAGCGCAAAACTAGCGGGAGCTAACAATGAGCAGTTCTTC.

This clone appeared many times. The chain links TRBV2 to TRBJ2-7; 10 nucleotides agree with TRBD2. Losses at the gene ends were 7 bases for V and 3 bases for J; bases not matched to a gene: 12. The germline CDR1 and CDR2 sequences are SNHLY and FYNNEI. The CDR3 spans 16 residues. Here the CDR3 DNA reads TGTGCCAGCACTCACCCCGCCAGCGGGGGGGGCTACGAGCAGTACTTC. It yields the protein CASTHPASGGGYEQYF.

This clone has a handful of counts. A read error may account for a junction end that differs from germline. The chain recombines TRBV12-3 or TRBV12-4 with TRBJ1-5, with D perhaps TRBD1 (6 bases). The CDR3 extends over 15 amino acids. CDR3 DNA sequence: TGTGCCAGCAGCCCAGGGGAGATCCGGAATCAGCACCAGCATTTT. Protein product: CASSPGEIRNQHQHF.

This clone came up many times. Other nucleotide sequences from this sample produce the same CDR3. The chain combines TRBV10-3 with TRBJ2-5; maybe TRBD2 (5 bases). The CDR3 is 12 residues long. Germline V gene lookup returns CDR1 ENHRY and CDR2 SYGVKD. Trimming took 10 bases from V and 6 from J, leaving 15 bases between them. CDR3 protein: CATENGEKTQYF. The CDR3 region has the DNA TGTGCCACCGAGAACGGGGAGAAGACCCAGTACTTC.

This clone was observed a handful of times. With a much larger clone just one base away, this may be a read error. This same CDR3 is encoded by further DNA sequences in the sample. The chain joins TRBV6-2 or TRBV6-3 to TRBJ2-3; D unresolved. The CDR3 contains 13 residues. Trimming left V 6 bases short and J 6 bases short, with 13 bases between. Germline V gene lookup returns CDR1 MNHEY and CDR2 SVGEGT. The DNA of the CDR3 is TGTGCCAGCAGCCCCCGAACCACTGATACGCAGTATTTT. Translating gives CASSPRTTDTQYF.

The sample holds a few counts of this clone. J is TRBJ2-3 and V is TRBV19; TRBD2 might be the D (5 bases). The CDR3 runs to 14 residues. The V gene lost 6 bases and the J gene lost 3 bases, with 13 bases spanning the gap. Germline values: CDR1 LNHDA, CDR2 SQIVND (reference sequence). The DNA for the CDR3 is TGTGCCAGTAGCCAGAGGGCTATGACAGATACGCAGTATTTT. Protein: CASSQRAMTDTQYF.

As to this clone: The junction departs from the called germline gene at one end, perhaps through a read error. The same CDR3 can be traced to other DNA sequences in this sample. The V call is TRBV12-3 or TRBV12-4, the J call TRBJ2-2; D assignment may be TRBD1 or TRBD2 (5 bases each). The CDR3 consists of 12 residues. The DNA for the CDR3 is TGTGCCAGCAGTACAGGTGCCGGGGAGCTTTTTTTT. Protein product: CASSTGAGELFF.

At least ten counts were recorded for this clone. CDR3 sequence (DNA): TGTGCCAGCGGACAGGGCAATCACTACGAGCAGTACTTC. It specifies CASGQGNHYEQYF. The V call is TRBV6-1, the J call TRBJ2-7; TRBD1 matches at 8 bases. The V segment lost 8 bases and the J segment 3 bases; nucleotides outside the gene matches: 6. Germline assignment: CDR1 MNHNS and CDR2 SASEGT. This CDR3 contains 13 residues.

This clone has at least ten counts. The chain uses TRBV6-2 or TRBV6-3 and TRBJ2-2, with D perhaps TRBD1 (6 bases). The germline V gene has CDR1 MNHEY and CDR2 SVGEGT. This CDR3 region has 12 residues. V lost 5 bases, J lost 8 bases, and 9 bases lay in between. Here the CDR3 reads CASSPGTGELFF. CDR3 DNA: TGTGCCAGCAGTCCCGGGACAGGGGAGCTGTTTTTT.

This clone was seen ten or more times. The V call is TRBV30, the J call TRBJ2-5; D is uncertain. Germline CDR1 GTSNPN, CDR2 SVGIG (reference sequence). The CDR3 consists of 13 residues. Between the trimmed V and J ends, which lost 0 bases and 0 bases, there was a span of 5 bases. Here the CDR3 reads CAWSVRYQETQYF. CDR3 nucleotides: TGTGCCTGGAGTGTACGGTACCAAGAGACCCAGTACTTC.

DNA for the CDR3: TGTGCCAGCCGGACTAGCGGGGGAGTCTACAATGAGCAGTTCTTC. Protein product: CASRTSGGVYNEQFF. The rearrangement links TRBV13 to TRBJ2-1; 13 bases align to TRBD2. Germline V CDR1 and CDR2: PRHDT, FYEKMQ (reference sequence). This CDR3 is built from 15 residues. The V segment lost 8 bases and the J segment 3 bases; nucleotides outside the gene matches: 4. Together with reference TRBV13 and TRBJ2-1, the CDR3 gives the full variable domain: AAGVIQSPRHLIKEKRETATLKCYPIPRHDTVYWYQQGPGQDPQFLISFYEKMQSDKGSIPDRFSAQQFSDYHSELNMSSLELGDSALYFCASRTSGGVYNEQFFGPGTRLTVL.

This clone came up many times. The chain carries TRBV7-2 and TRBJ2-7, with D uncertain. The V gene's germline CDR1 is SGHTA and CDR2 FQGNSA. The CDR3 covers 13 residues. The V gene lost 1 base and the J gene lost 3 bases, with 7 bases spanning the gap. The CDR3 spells CASSLERVYEQYF. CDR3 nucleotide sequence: TGTGCCAGCAGCTTAGAAAGGGTCTACGAGCAGTACTTC.

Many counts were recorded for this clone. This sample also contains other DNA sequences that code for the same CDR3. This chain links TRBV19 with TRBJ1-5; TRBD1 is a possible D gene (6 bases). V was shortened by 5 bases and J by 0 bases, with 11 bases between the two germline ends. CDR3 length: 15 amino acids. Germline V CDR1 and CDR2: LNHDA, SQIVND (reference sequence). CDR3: CASSPTGDSNQPQHF. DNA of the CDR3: TGTGCCAGTAGTCCGACAGGAGATAGCAATCAGCCCCAGCATTTT.

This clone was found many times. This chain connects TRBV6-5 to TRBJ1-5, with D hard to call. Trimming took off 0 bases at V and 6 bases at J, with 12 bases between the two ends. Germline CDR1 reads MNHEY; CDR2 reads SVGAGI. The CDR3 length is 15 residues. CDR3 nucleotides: TGTGCCAGCAGTTACTCGATTGGTGTGGGTCAGCCCCAGCATTTT. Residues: CASSYSIGVGQPQHF.